This TCR beta chain was documented in a study of blood T cells in healthy people across ages. Across the study: Through template switching, about one barcoded beta molecule was captured per two T cells, as measured in model experiments. Notes on the study in general: Naive T cell percentage by flow cytometry tracked strongly with beta diversity. The fall in TCR beta diversity per million T cells was roughly linear with age.

Each sample yielded at least 6 micrograms of PBMC total RNA. A second PCR, run for roughly 7 to 12 cycles, used a sample-barcoded 5' primer plus a J-beta primer mix. Each CDR3 protein is one row after TCRdb ran MiXCR on the 5' RACE reads. The sample has about 780,000 distinct CDR3 sequences, 35% to 60% seen once. About this clonotype: The antigen is unknown.

The sequence was collected from a man at least 80 years old in good health. The sample taken for sequencing was blood.

In DNA, the CDR3 is TGCAGTGCTAGAGTGGCGGGGACGGATAATGAAAAACTGTTTTTT. Amino acid sequence: CSARVAGTDNEKLFF. This chain links TRBV20-1 with TRBJ1-4; TRBD1 might be the D (5 bases). The CDR3 consists of 15 residues. Germline values: CDR1 DFQATT, CDR2 SNEGSKA (reference sequence). Trimming left V 1 base short and J 4 bases short, with 13 bases between.